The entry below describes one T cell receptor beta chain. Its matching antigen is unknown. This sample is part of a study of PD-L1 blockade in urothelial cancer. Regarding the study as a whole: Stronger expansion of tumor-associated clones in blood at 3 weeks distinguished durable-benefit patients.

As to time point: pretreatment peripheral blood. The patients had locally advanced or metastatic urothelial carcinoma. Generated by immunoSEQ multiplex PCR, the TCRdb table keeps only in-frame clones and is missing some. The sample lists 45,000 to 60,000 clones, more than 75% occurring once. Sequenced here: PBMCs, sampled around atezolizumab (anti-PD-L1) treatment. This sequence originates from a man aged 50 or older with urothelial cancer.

The CDR3 loop is CASTDRVSGNTIYF. CDR3 DNA: TGTGCCAGCACCGACCGGGTCTCTGGAAACACCATATATTTT. V is TRBV6-6 and J is TRBJ1-3; D unresolved. Germline CDR1 reads MNHNY; CDR2 reads SVGAGI (reference sequence). The CDR3 spans 14 residues. Between the trimmed V and J ends, which lost 7 bases and 0 bases, there was a span of 10 bases.